The sequence of this T cell receptor (beta chain) was determined in a study of T cell clusters in autoimmune cytopenias. Multiplex touch-down PCR amplified TRB using TRB-A and TRB-B pools in one tube. For each CDR3 protein, TCRdb gives one entry from its re-call of the multiplex PCR reads, without DNA. Here the sample table reports roughly 5,800 distinct CDR3 sequences. The CDR3 is 19 amino acids. Germline lookup yields CDR1 SGHRS and CDR2 YFSETQ. Each sample's input was roughly 270 ng genomic DNA, 38,000 or so genome equivalents. Its frequency marks this clonotype as medium-sized (0.01 to 0.1%). The same sample was also used in a study of T cell repertoires in aging, cancer and after chemotherapy.

The chain combines TRBV5-1 with TRBJ1-3. Material: peripheral blood. The sequence was collected from a human donor in good health. The CDR3 region is CASSSYPVVDGPVGNTIYF.